This T cell receptor beta chain was captured in a study of cytomegalovirus exposure and HLA in healthy donors. Whole-study findings and limits: In a later analysis, at a false discovery rate of 0.05, approximately 15,000 TCR beta sequences matched HLA alleles. There were under 200 TCR beta chains listed as cytomegalovirus-associated. Across donors, presence/absence analyses took sequencing depth to be roughly uniform. TCR beta V- and J-gene trimming was later associated with a missense DCLRE1C variant.

In the PCR, 60 Vbeta and 13 Jbeta primers were used. The table came from immunoSEQ multiplex PCR; TCRdb's copy has only in-frame clones and leaves some out. The table has about 160,000 clones, over 75% seen once; the top ten hold about 1.5%. As for this clone: Its cognate antigen is unknown.

The material sequenced was PBMCs. The receptor's source is a woman under 40 in good health and CMV-seronegative.

The CDR3 DNA follows: TGCGCCAGCAGCTCCGGGACATCGGGCCAAGAGACCCAGTACTTC. Translation: CASSSGTSGQETQYF. The chain links TRBV5-1 to TRBJ2-5; perhaps TRBD1 as D (6 bases). CDR1 SGHRS and CDR2 YFSETQ come from the germline V gene. Deletions cut 3 bases from V and 1 base from J, with 13 bases between. The CDR3 loop spans 15 amino acids.